The clone carrying this T cell receptor beta chain was counted ten times or more. This CDR3 is 18 amino acids long. Unmatched junction bases numbered 13, after V lost 3 bases and J lost 2 bases. The germline gives CDR1 SGDLS, CDR2 YYNGEE. This specimen comes from a study of T cells of healthy individuals. From the 5' RACE reads, TCRdb called clonotypes with MiXCR, one entry per CDR3 protein. The sample records under 70,000 distinct CDR3 sequences, around 15% being singletons. This TCR derives from a human donor in good health. This chain uses TRBV9 with TRBJ2-3; 9 nucleotides match TRBD1. CDR3 nucleotides: TGTGCCAGCAGCGATCGTCCGGGACAGGGTATAGCCACAGATACGCAGTATTTT. This encodes CASSDRPGQGIATDTQYF.